These T cell receptor beta chains were read from a single sample in a study of shared clonotypes between healthy human individuals. Some clones are missing from TCRdb's copy, which holds only in-frame ones; the method was immunoSEQ multiplex PCR. The sample has over 2 million clones; roughly 94% are singletons. Sequenced sample: naive CD4+ T cells sorted from blood. These receptors all stem from a man aged 18 to 30 in good health. Each CDR3 is given with its conserved first and last residue. The D gene is left open where the match is weak. The listing skips clone size in some rows; elsewhere it reads once, few, many or a size class.

CDR3 protein: CASKRTDYGYTF; CDR3 DNA: TGTGCCAGCAAAAGGACGGATTATGGCTACACCTTC; J gene: TRBJ1-2; V gene: TRBV6-5; CDR3 length: 12; D gene: .; clone size: .
CDR3 protein: CASNDKNNSPLHF; CDR3 DNA: TGTGCCAGTAATGACAAGAATAATTCACCCCTCCACTTT; J gene: TRBJ1-6; V gene: TRBV19; CDR3 length: 13; D gene: .; clone size: once
CDR3 protein: CASSGPRTGGPSQGYGYTF; CDR3 DNA: TGCGCCAGCAGCGGCCCGAGAACGGGGGGGCCGTCACAGGGGTATGGCTACACCTTC; J gene: TRBJ1-2; V gene: TRBV4-1; CDR3 length: 19; D gene: TRBD1; clone size: .
CDR3 protein: CASRVGLALYNEQFF; CDR3 DNA: TGCGCCAGCAGGGTGGGACTAGCGCTTTACAATGAGCAGTTCTTC; J gene: TRBJ2-1; V gene: TRBV5-1; CDR3 length: 15; D gene: TRBD2; clone size: .
CDR3 protein: CAISESMGLAPYEQYF; CDR3 DNA: TGTGCCATCAGTGAGTCGATGGGGCTGGCTCCCTACGAGCAGTACTTC; J gene: TRBJ2-7; V gene: TRBV10-3; CDR3 length: 16; D gene: .; clone size: .
CDR3 protein: CASTLTGTANTGELFF; CDR3 DNA: TGCGCCAGCACCCTAACCGGGACGGCGAACACCGGGGAGCTGTTTTTT; J gene: TRBJ2-2; V gene: TRBV5-1; CDR3 length: 16; D gene: .; clone size: .
CDR3 protein: CASSQEGQGNSYGYTF; CDR3 DNA: TGTGCCAGCAGCCAAGAGGGTCAGGGGAACAGCTATGGCTACACCTTC; J gene: TRBJ1-2; V gene: TRBV4-2; CDR3 length: 16; D gene: .; clone size: .
CDR3 protein: CAIRRTSGTSEQFF; CDR3 DNA: TGTGCCATCAGAAGGACTAGCGGGACTAGCGAGCAGTTCTTC; J gene: TRBJ2-1; V gene: TRBV10-3; CDR3 length: 14; D gene: TRBD2; clone size: .
CDR3 protein: CASSYSGGQETQYF; CDR3 DNA: TGTGCCAGCAGTTACTCGGGAGGCCAAGAGACCCAGTACTTC; J gene: TRBJ2-5; V gene: TRBV6-5; CDR3 length: 14; D gene: .; clone size: .
CDR3 protein: CASRPGQGVGELFF; CDR3 DNA: TGTGCCAGCAGACCCGGACAGGGGGTCGGGGAGCTGTTTTTT; J gene: TRBJ2-2; V gene: TRBV5-6; CDR3 length: 14; D gene: TRBD1; clone size: .
CDR3 protein: CASSLGVASQETQYF; CDR3 DNA: TGTGCCAGCAGCTTAGGGGTGGCATCCCAAGAGACCCAGTACTTC; J gene: TRBJ2-5; V gene: TRBV7-9; CDR3 length: 15; D gene: .; clone size: .
CDR3 protein: CASSTGGSTGILEKLFF; CDR3 DNA: TGTGCCAGCAGTACGGGGGGTTCGACAGGGATTTTGGAAAAACTGTTTTTT; J gene: TRBJ1-4; V gene: TRBV5-4; CDR3 length: 17; D gene: TRBD1; clone size: .
CDR3 protein: CASSQQGAGNTIYF; CDR3 DNA: TGTGCCAGCAGCCAACAGGGGGCAGGAAACACCATATATTTT; J gene: TRBJ1-3; V gene: TRBV5-4; CDR3 length: 14; D gene: TRBD1; clone size: .
CDR3 protein: CASSEYVSGGPEQYF; CDR3 DNA: TGTGCCAGCAGTGAATATGTTAGCGGGGGACCCGAGCAGTACTTC; J gene: TRBJ2-7; V gene: TRBV25-1; CDR3 length: 15; D gene: TRBD2; clone size: .
CDR3 protein: CASSSQGLAGLSEQYF; CDR3 DNA: TGTGCCAGCAGCTCACAGGGACTAGCGGGACTCTCGGAACAGTACTTC; J gene: TRBJ2-7; V gene: TRBV5-6; CDR3 length: 16; D gene: TRBD2; clone size: once
CDR3 protein: CASSPQGQTLEGYTF; CDR3 DNA: TGTGCCAGCTCACCACAGGGACAGACGTTGGAGGGCTACACCTTC; J gene: TRBJ1-2; V gene: TRBV18; CDR3 length: 15; D gene: TRBD1; clone size: many
CDR3 protein: CASSLVGQGSTSSYEQYF; CDR3 DNA: TGTGCCAGCAGCTTAGTCGGGCAGGGATCCACTTCCTCCTACGAGCAGTACTTC; J gene: TRBJ2-7; V gene: TRBV7-8; CDR3 length: 18; D gene: .; clone size: once
CDR3 protein: CASSTGQASTDTQYF; CDR3 DNA: TGCGCCAGCAGCACCGGACAGGCTAGCACAGATACGCAGTATTTT; J gene: TRBJ2-3; V gene: TRBV5-1; CDR3 length: 15; D gene: TRBD1; clone size: .
CDR3 protein: CASSIRQGAVNEQYF; CDR3 DNA: TGTGCCAGCAGCATCCGACAGGGGGCGGTTAACGAGCAGTACTTC; J gene: TRBJ2-7; V gene: TRBV5-6; CDR3 length: 15; D gene: TRBD1; clone size: .
CDR3 protein: CASSLGVAGGRETQYF; CDR3 DNA: TGTGCCAGCAGCTTAGGAGTAGCGGGAGGAAGGGAGACCCAGTACTTC; J gene: TRBJ2-5; V gene: TRBV7-9; CDR3 length: 16; D gene: TRBD2; clone size: .
CDR3 protein: CASSARGQGAPDTQYF; CDR3 DNA: TGTGCCAGCAGCGCCCGTGGGCAGGGGGCACCCGATACGCAGTATTTT; J gene: TRBJ2-3; V gene: TRBV9; CDR3 length: 16; D gene: TRBD1; clone size: .
CDR3 protein: CASSPQTGGGETQYF; CDR3 DNA: TGTGCCAGCTCACCTCAAACAGGGGGCGGAGAGACCCAGTACTTC; J gene: TRBJ2-5; V gene: TRBV18; CDR3 length: 15; D gene: TRBD1; clone size: .
CDR3 protein: CAIRGTPNYGYTF; CDR3 DNA: TGTGCCATCAGGGGGACCCCTAACTATGGCTACACCTTC; J gene: TRBJ1-2; V gene: TRBV10-3; CDR3 length: 13; D gene: .; clone size: .
CDR3 protein: CASSIGVAGGYNEQFF; CDR3 DNA: TGTGCCAGTAGTATTGGTGTAGCGGGGGGGTACAATGAGCAGTTCTTC; J gene: TRBJ2-1; V gene: TRBV19; CDR3 length: 16; D gene: TRBD2; clone size: .
CDR3 protein: CASSLGLAGGLRDTQYF; CDR3 DNA: TGTGCCAGCAGCCTTGGACTAGCGGGGGGGCTGAGGGATACGCAGTATTTT; J gene: TRBJ2-3; V gene: TRBV7-9; CDR3 length: 17; D gene: TRBD2; clone size: .
CDR3 protein: CASSFRDRGLYEQYF; CDR3 DNA: TGTGCCAGCAGCTTCCGGGACAGGGGGCTCTACGAGCAGTACTTC; J gene: TRBJ2-7; V gene: TRBV6-5; CDR3 length: 15; D gene: TRBD1; clone size: once
CDR3 protein: CASSAGQGMDSPLHF; CDR3 DNA: TGTGCCAGCAGTGCGGGACAGGGCATGGATTCACCCCTCCACTTT; J gene: TRBJ1-6; V gene: TRBV6-4; CDR3 length: 15; D gene: TRBD1; clone size: .
CDR3 protein: CASTYGRLEADTQYF; CDR3 DNA: TGTGCCAGCACTTATGGGCGACTAGAGGCAGATACGCAGTATTTT; J gene: TRBJ2-3; V gene: TRBV2; CDR3 length: 15; D gene: .; clone size: .
CDR3 protein: CASRGGTSGFSYEQYF; CDR3 DNA: TGTGCCAGCAGGGGAGGGACTAGCGGCTTCTCCTACGAGCAGTACTTC; J gene: TRBJ2-7; V gene: TRBV2; CDR3 length: 16; D gene: TRBD2; clone size: .
CDR3 protein: CASSLSGGGGNEQYF; CDR3 DNA: TGTGCCAGCAGCTTGAGCGGGGGCGGCGGGAACGAGCAGTACTTC; J gene: TRBJ2-7; V gene: TRBV5-4; CDR3 length: 15; D gene: TRBD2; clone size: .
CDR3 protein: CASSSRTLNNEQFF; CDR3 DNA: TGTGCCAGTAGTTCCCGGACTTTAAACAATGAGCAGTTCTTC; J gene: TRBJ2-1; V gene: TRBV19; CDR3 length: 14; D gene: .; clone size: .
CDR3 protein: CASRVGDYSNTGELFF; CDR3 DNA: TGCGCCAGCAGGGTAGGGGATTATTCGAACACCGGGGAGCTGTTTTTT; J gene: TRBJ2-2; V gene: TRBV5-1; CDR3 length: 16; D gene: .; clone size: .
CDR3 protein: CASSLTSAFNEQFF; CDR3 DNA: TGCGCCAGCAGCTTGACTAGCGCATTCAATGAGCAGTTCTTC; J gene: TRBJ2-1; V gene: TRBV5-1; CDR3 length: 14; D gene: TRBD2; clone size: .
CDR3 protein: CASSLGTSGTDTQYF; CDR3 DNA: TGTGCCAGCAGCTTGGGGACTAGCGGCACAGATACGCAGTATTTT; J gene: TRBJ2-3; V gene: TRBV11-3; CDR3 length: 15; D gene: TRBD2; clone size: .
CDR3 protein: CASTRGGGPKETQYF; CDR3 DNA: TGTGCCAGCACAAGAGGGGGTGGGCCTAAAGAGACCCAGTACTTC; J gene: TRBJ2-5; V gene: TRBV6-6; CDR3 length: 15; D gene: .; clone size: once
CDR3 protein: CASSPGQGLTQETQYF; CDR3 DNA: TGCGCCAGCAGCCCCGGACAGGGGCTGACCCAAGAGACCCAGTACTTC; J gene: TRBJ2-5; V gene: TRBV10-1; CDR3 length: 16; D gene: TRBD1; clone size: .
CDR3 protein: CASSLWLAGGPVDTQYF; CDR3 DNA: TGTGCCAGCAGCTTGTGGTTGGCGGGAGGGCCGGTAGATACGCAGTATTTT; J gene: TRBJ2-3; V gene: TRBV5-4; CDR3 length: 17; D gene: TRBD2; clone size: .
CDR3 protein: CASSLTPGTSDNNEQFF; CDR3 DNA: TGTGCCAGCTCGTTAACTCCCGGGACTAGCGATAACAATGAGCAGTTCTTC; J gene: TRBJ2-1; V gene: TRBV18; CDR3 length: 17; D gene: TRBD2; clone size: .
CDR3 protein: CASSPGGGWNSPLHF; CDR3 DNA: TGTGCCAGCAGCCCTGGTGGGGGTTGGAATTCACCCCTCCACTTT; J gene: TRBJ1-6; V gene: TRBV5-4; CDR3 length: 15; D gene: .; clone size: .
CDR3 protein: CAWSPGREQYF; CDR3 DNA: TGTGCCTGGAGTCCGGGAAGGGAGCAGTACTTC; J gene: TRBJ2-7; V gene: TRBV30; CDR3 length: 11; D gene: .; clone size: .
CDR3 protein: CASSLQGGGNQPQHF; CDR3 DNA: TGTGCCAGCAGTTTGCAAGGCGGGGGCAATCAGCCCCAGCATTTT; J gene: TRBJ1-5; V gene: TRBV27; CDR3 length: 15; D gene: .; clone size: few
CDR3 protein: CASSLYTGGSSYEQYF; CDR3 DNA: TGCGCCAGCAGCCTGTACACGGGAGGATCCTCCTACGAGCAGTACTTC; J gene: TRBJ2-7; V gene: TRBV4-3; CDR3 length: 16; D gene: TRBD2; clone size: .
CDR3 protein: CASSLAHKAVDSYNEQFF; CDR3 DNA: TGCGCCAGCAGCTTGGCCCACAAGGCGGTAGATTCCTACAATGAGCAGTTCTTC; J gene: TRBJ2-1; V gene: TRBV5-1; CDR3 length: 18; D gene: .; clone size: .
CDR3 protein: CASSLLTKMETQYF; CDR3 DNA: TGTGCCAGCAGTTTATTGACAAAGATGGAGACCCAGTACTTC; J gene: TRBJ2-5; V gene: TRBV28; CDR3 length: 14; D gene: .; clone size: .
CDR3 protein: CASSGSTTGTQETQYF; CDR3 DNA: TGCGCCAGCAGCGGGAGTACTACAGGGACCCAAGAGACCCAGTACTTC; J gene: TRBJ2-5; V gene: TRBV5-1; CDR3 length: 16; D gene: .; clone size: .
CDR3 protein: CASSLAGGPEQFF; CDR3 DNA: TGTGCCAGCAGCTTAGCGGGCGGCCCTGAGCAGTTCTTC; J gene: TRBJ2-1; V gene: TRBV7-9; CDR3 length: 13; D gene: .; clone size: .
CDR3 protein: CATDYQETQYF; CDR3 DNA: TGCGCCACCGACTACCAAGAGACCCAGTACTTC; J gene: TRBJ2-5; V gene: TRBV10-2; CDR3 length: 11; D gene: .; clone size: .
CDR3 protein: CASSVGQGTLPLHF; CDR3 DNA: TGTGCCAGCAGCGTGGGACAGGGGACACTCCCCCTCCACTTT; J gene: TRBJ1-6; V gene: TRBV5-6; CDR3 length: 14; D gene: TRBD1; clone size: .
CDR3 protein: CAGSERAGLSYEQYF; CDR3 DNA: TGTGCCGGATCCGAAAGAGCGGGGCTATCCTACGAGCAGTACTTC; J gene: TRBJ2-7; V gene: TRBV7-2; CDR3 length: 15; D gene: TRBD2; clone size: .
CDR3 protein: CASRQTGSNTGELFF; CDR3 DNA: TGTGCCAGTAGGCAGACAGGGTCAAACACCGGGGAGCTGTTTTTT; J gene: TRBJ2-2; V gene: TRBV19; CDR3 length: 15; D gene: TRBD1; clone size: .
CDR3 protein: CASSLGGGSSMNTEAFF; CDR3 DNA: TGCGCCAGCAGCTTGGGCGGGGGCAGTTCAATGAACACTGAAGCTTTCTTT; J gene: TRBJ1-1; V gene: TRBV5-1; CDR3 length: 17; D gene: .; clone size: .
CDR3 protein: CASRLSQGYYGYTF; CDR3 DNA: TGTGCCAGCAGGTTATCACAGGGGTACTATGGCTACACCTTC; J gene: TRBJ1-2; V gene: TRBV28; CDR3 length: 14; D gene: TRBD1; clone size: .
CDR3 protein: CASSYSGGGTYEQYF; CDR3 DNA: TGCGCCAGCAGCTATAGCGGCGGGGGCACCTACGAGCAGTACTTC; J gene: TRBJ2-7; V gene: TRBV5-1; CDR3 length: 15; D gene: .; clone size: .
CDR3 protein: CASSERDTGELFF; CDR3 DNA: TGTGCCAGCAGTGAACGGGACACCGGGGAGCTGTTTTTT; J gene: TRBJ2-2; V gene: TRBV2; CDR3 length: 13; D gene: .; clone size: .
CDR3 protein: CASTLLQTKSNSPLHF; CDR3 DNA: TGTGCCAGCACCCTACTGCAGACTAAATCGAATTCACCCCTCCACTTT; J gene: TRBJ1-6; V gene: TRBV2; CDR3 length: 16; D gene: .; clone size: .
CDR3 protein: CASRTGTAYQAGINGYTF; CDR3 DNA: TGTGCCAGTAGAACCGGGACTGCATATCAGGCGGGTATCAATGGCTACACCTTC; J gene: TRBJ1-2; V gene: TRBV19; CDR3 length: 18; D gene: .; clone size: .